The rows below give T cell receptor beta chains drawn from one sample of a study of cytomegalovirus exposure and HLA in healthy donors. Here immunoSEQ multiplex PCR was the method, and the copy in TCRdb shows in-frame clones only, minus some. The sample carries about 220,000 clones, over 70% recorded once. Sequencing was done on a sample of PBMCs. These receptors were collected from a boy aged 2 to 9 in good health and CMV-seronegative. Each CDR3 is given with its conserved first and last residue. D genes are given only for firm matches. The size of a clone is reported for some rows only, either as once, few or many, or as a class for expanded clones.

CDR3 DNA: TGTGCCAGCAGTTTATCTGATCGGGGTACTGAAGCTTTCTTT; CDR3 protein: CASSLSDRGTEAFF; J gene: TRBJ1-1; D gene: NA; V gene: TRBV2; clone size: NA
CDR3 DNA: TGTGCCAGCAGCTTTTCGAGGCCCGGACAGGCGTCTGGGGCCAACGTCCTGACTTTC; CDR3 protein: CASSFSRPGQASGANVLTF; J gene: TRBJ2-6; D gene: TRBD1; V gene: TRBV7-6; clone size: NA
CDR3 DNA: TGTGCCAGCAGTTACCGGGTGACTGGGTACGAGCAGTACTTC; CDR3 protein: CASSYRVTGYEQYF; J gene: TRBJ2-7; D gene: NA; V gene: TRBV6-5; clone size: NA
CDR3 DNA: TGTGCCAGCAGCTTGGGACTACGAGACACTGAAGCTTTCTTT; CDR3 protein: CASSLGLRDTEAFF; J gene: TRBJ1-1; D gene: NA; V gene: TRBV13; clone size: NA
CDR3 DNA: TGTGCCAGCAGTGAAGCCGGGGGACAGGGTTTCTCCTACGAGCAGTACTTC; CDR3 protein: CASSEAGGQGFSYEQYF; J gene: TRBJ2-7; D gene: TRBD1; V gene: TRBV6-1; clone size: NA
CDR3 DNA: TGCGCCAGCAGCCAAGACAGGGGGCGCTTCCCAACTAATGAAAAACTGTTTTTT; CDR3 protein: CASSQDRGRFPTNEKLFF; J gene: TRBJ1-4; D gene: TRBD1; V gene: TRBV4-1; clone size: few
CDR3 DNA: TGTGCCAGCAGTGTGGGGCAGAAGAACACTGAAGCTTTCTTT; CDR3 protein: CASSVGQKNTEAFF; J gene: TRBJ1-1; D gene: NA; V gene: TRBV25-1; clone size: NA
CDR3 DNA: TGTGCCAGCAGCCCCCACTCAGATACGCAGTATTTT; CDR3 protein: CASSPHSDTQYF; J gene: TRBJ2-3; D gene: NA; V gene: TRBV5-4; clone size: NA
CDR3 DNA: TGTGCCAGCAACACGCTAGCTGAAGCTTTCTTT; CDR3 protein: CASNTLAEAFF; J gene: TRBJ1-1; D gene: NA; V gene: TRBV2; clone size: NA
CDR3 DNA: TGTGCCAGCAGTTACTCCGGACGGGACTACGAGCAGTACTTC; CDR3 protein: CASSYSGRDYEQYF; J gene: TRBJ2-7; D gene: NA; V gene: TRBV6-5; clone size: many
CDR3 DNA: TGTGCCAGTAGTATAGATCTTGCGTCCCCTGAAGCTTTCTTT; CDR3 protein: CASSIDLASPEAFF; J gene: TRBJ1-1; D gene: NA; V gene: TRBV19; clone size: NA
CDR3 DNA: TGTGCCACCAGCAGAGGGACACAGGGGGCGATCGGGGGAGCTTTCTTT; CDR3 protein: CATSRGTQGAIGGAFF; J gene: TRBJ1-1; D gene: TRBD1; V gene: TRBV15; clone size: NA
CDR3 DNA: TGTGCCAGCAGGTGGGTAGCGGGAGAACGAGAGCAGTTCTTC; CDR3 protein: CASRWVAGEREQFF; J gene: TRBJ2-1; D gene: TRBD2; V gene: TRBV27; clone size: NA
CDR3 DNA: TGTGCCAGCAGCTTAGACAGGGAGGGGAATGAGCAGTTCTTC; CDR3 protein: CASSLDREGNEQFF; J gene: TRBJ2-1; D gene: TRBD2; V gene: TRBV11-2; clone size: NA
CDR3 DNA: TGTGCCAGCAGTAATGGACAGGGGGCTGGAAACACCATATATTTT; CDR3 protein: CASSNGQGAGNTIYF; J gene: TRBJ1-3; D gene: TRBD1; V gene: TRBV6-6; clone size: NA
CDR3 DNA: TGTGCCAGCAGCACGGGACTAGCGTCGTACAATGAGCAGTTCTTC; CDR3 protein: CASSTGLASYNEQFF; J gene: TRBJ2-1; D gene: TRBD2; V gene: TRBV5-6; clone size: NA
CDR3 DNA: TGTGCCAGTAGTATGGCCGGAGGGGATCAGCCCCAGCATTTT; CDR3 protein: CASSMAGGDQPQHF; J gene: TRBJ1-5; D gene: NA; V gene: TRBV19; clone size: NA
CDR3 DNA: TGTGCCAGCAGTGTCAGACAGGGAAAGACCTACGAGCAGTACTTC; CDR3 protein: CASSVRQGKTYEQYF; J gene: TRBJ2-7; D gene: TRBD1; V gene: TRBV6-4; clone size: NA
CDR3 DNA: TGTGCCAGCAGTGCCGACGGCGGGAGTGCCAATGAGCAGTTCTTC; CDR3 protein: CASSADGGSANEQFF; J gene: TRBJ2-1; D gene: TRBD2; V gene: TRBV6-6; clone size: NA
CDR3 DNA: TGTGCCAGCAGCTCCGAGCGGGAGCCAGATACGCAGTATTTT; CDR3 protein: CASSSEREPDTQYF; J gene: TRBJ2-3; D gene: TRBD2; V gene: TRBV11-3; clone size: NA
CDR3 DNA: TGTGCCAGCACCTCCGGACATCAGAAGACCCAGTACTTC; CDR3 protein: CASTSGHQKTQYF; J gene: TRBJ2-5; D gene: NA; V gene: TRBV27; clone size: NA
CDR3 DNA: TGTGCCAGTAGTATAGTCGGTTCACGGCCCCAGCATTTT; CDR3 protein: CASSIVGSRPQHF; J gene: TRBJ1-5; D gene: NA; V gene: TRBV19; clone size: NA
CDR3 DNA: TGTGCCAGCAGCTTAGCGGCAGGGTCAACAGATACGCAGTATTTT; CDR3 protein: CASSLAAGSTDTQYF; J gene: TRBJ2-3; D gene: NA; V gene: TRBV7-9; clone size: NA
CDR3 DNA: TGTGCCAGCAGCTCCCGTGCGGTATCGAGCTACGAGCAGTACTTC; CDR3 protein: CASSSRAVSSYEQYF; J gene: TRBJ2-7; D gene: NA; V gene: TRBV2; clone size: NA
CDR3 DNA: TGCGCCAGCAGTCATTCGACAGTAGTTTTAACTGAAGCTTTCTTT; CDR3 protein: CASSHSTVVLTEAFF; J gene: TRBJ1-1; D gene: NA; V gene: TRBV23-1; clone size: NA
CDR3 DNA: TGTGCCAGCAGTTCTTATAGCCCCGCCTACGAGCAGTACTTC; CDR3 protein: CASSSYSPAYEQYF; J gene: TRBJ2-7; D gene: NA; V gene: TRBV27; clone size: NA
CDR3 DNA: TGTGCCAGCAGGCGAACAGGGGTCGATGAGCAGTTCTTC; CDR3 protein: CASRRTGVDEQFF; J gene: TRBJ2-1; D gene: TRBD1; V gene: TRBV6-5; clone size: NA
CDR3 DNA: TGTGCCAGCAGCTTAGGCCAGAATTCCTATGGCTACACCTTC; CDR3 protein: CASSLGQNSYGYTF; J gene: TRBJ1-2; D gene: NA; V gene: TRBV11-2; clone size: NA
CDR3 DNA: TGTGCCAGCAGTTTTCTGAGCGGGGGGAACTACAATGAGCAGTTCTTC; CDR3 protein: CASSFLSGGNYNEQFF; J gene: TRBJ2-1; D gene: TRBD2; V gene: TRBV6-5; clone size: NA
CDR3 DNA: TGTGCCAGCAGCGCCCTACAGGGTTTCACCGGGGAGCTGTTTTTT; CDR3 protein: CASSALQGFTGELFF; J gene: TRBJ2-2; D gene: NA; V gene: TRBV9; clone size: NA
CDR3 DNA: TGTGCCAGCAGCCATGCCGGGACTAGCCCCTCCTACGAGCAGTACTTC; CDR3 protein: CASSHAGTSPSYEQYF; J gene: TRBJ2-7; D gene: TRBD2; V gene: TRBV13; clone size: NA
CDR3 DNA: TGTGCCAGCAGCTTAACCCGCCGGGACAGGGGGCCATGGGATACGCAGTATTTT; CDR3 protein: CASSLTRRDRGPWDTQYF; J gene: TRBJ2-3; D gene: TRBD1; V gene: TRBV11-2; clone size: NA
CDR3 DNA: TGTGCCAGCAGCTTTGGCGCGGGACAGGGGGCCCGCCCGCGAGGCTACACCTTC; CDR3 protein: CASSFGAGQGARPRGYTF; J gene: TRBJ1-2; D gene: TRBD1; V gene: TRBV5-6; clone size: NA
CDR3 DNA: TGTGCCAGCAGTCCCATGACTAGCGGGAGGGCCGAGCAGTACTTC; CDR3 protein: CASSPMTSGRAEQYF; J gene: TRBJ2-7; D gene: TRBD2; V gene: TRBV7-2; clone size: NA
CDR3 DNA: TGTGCCAGCAGTGAGGGACTAACCTACGAGCAGTACTTC; CDR3 protein: CASSEGLTYEQYF; J gene: TRBJ2-7; D gene: TRBD2; V gene: TRBV6-1; clone size: NA
CDR3 DNA: TGTGCCAGCAGTTACGCGGGGGACACAGATACGCAGTATTTT; CDR3 protein: CASSYAGDTDTQYF; J gene: TRBJ2-3; D gene: TRBD2; V gene: TRBV6-5; clone size: NA
CDR3 DNA: TGTGCCAGCAGCTTAGTGGCTAGCGGGAGAGGCAATGAGCAGTTCTTC; CDR3 protein: CASSLVASGRGNEQFF; J gene: TRBJ2-1; D gene: TRBD2; V gene: TRBV7-2; clone size: NA
CDR3 DNA: TGTGCCAGCACCGCGAACAGGGAGACTGAAGCTTTCTTT; CDR3 protein: CASTANRETEAFF; J gene: TRBJ1-1; D gene: NA; V gene: TRBV6-5; clone size: NA
CDR3 DNA: TGTGCCAGCAGCCAAGACCAACCGGGACAGGGGCATTTCACTGAAGCTTTCTTT; CDR3 protein: CASSQDQPGQGHFTEAFF; J gene: TRBJ1-1; D gene: TRBD1; V gene: TRBV4-2; clone size: NA
CDR3 DNA: TGTGCCAGCAGCCAGACTTTTCCGGGTTCGGTGGGTACGCAGTATTTT; CDR3 protein: CASSQTFPGSVGTQYF; J gene: TRBJ2-3; D gene: NA; V gene: TRBV6-6; clone size: NA
CDR3 DNA: TGTGCCAGCTCACCACCGGAGTTTAGGACAGGAGGATTTGGCTTC; CDR3 protein: CASSPPEFRTGGFGF; J gene: TRBJ1-2; D gene: TRBD1; V gene: TRBV18; clone size: NA
CDR3 DNA: TGTGCCAGCAGCGCTTCAGAAATATACACTGAAGCTTTCTTT; CDR3 protein: CASSASEIYTEAFF; J gene: TRBJ1-1; D gene: NA; V gene: TRBV9; clone size: NA
CDR3 DNA: TGTGCCACCAGCAGAGATGGCTGGGAGCAGTACTTC; CDR3 protein: CATSRDGWEQYF; J gene: TRBJ2-7; D gene: NA; V gene: TRBV15; clone size: NA
CDR3 DNA: TGTGCCACCCTCGCCGGAGACAGTTCCTACGAGCAGTACTTC; CDR3 protein: CATLAGDSSYEQYF; J gene: TRBJ2-7; D gene: NA; V gene: TRBV10-3; clone size: NA
CDR3 DNA: TGCGCCAGCAGTCCCCGAGGTGAGGGCAATCAGCCCCAGCATTTT; CDR3 protein: CASSPRGEGNQPQHF; J gene: TRBJ1-5; D gene: NA; V gene: TRBV5-1; clone size: NA
CDR3 DNA: TGCGCCAGCAGCCAAGCCCCCGGACAGACATATGGCTACACCTTC; CDR3 protein: CASSQAPGQTYGYTF; J gene: TRBJ1-2; D gene: NA; V gene: TRBV4-1; clone size: NA
CDR3 DNA: TGTGCCAGCAGTGAAGAGATAGCGGGAGGTAGCTCCTACGAGCAGTACTTC; CDR3 protein: CASSEEIAGGSSYEQYF; J gene: TRBJ2-7; D gene: TRBD2; V gene: TRBV6-1; clone size: NA
CDR3 DNA: TGTGCCAGCAGCTTGATGTCTAGCGGAGACAATGAGCAGTTCTTC; CDR3 protein: CASSLMSSGDNEQFF; J gene: TRBJ2-1; D gene: TRBD2; V gene: TRBV5-6; clone size: NA
CDR3 DNA: TGTGCCAGCAGCTTGATGCAGGGGGCGCCCTACGAGCAGTACTTC; CDR3 protein: CASSLMQGAPYEQYF; J gene: TRBJ2-7; D gene: TRBD1; V gene: TRBV7-3; clone size: NA
CDR3 DNA: TGTGCCTGGACTAGCGGGTACAATGAGCAGTTCTTC; CDR3 protein: CAWTSGYNEQFF; J gene: TRBJ2-1; D gene: TRBD2; V gene: TRBV30; clone size: once
CDR3 DNA: TGTGCCAGCAGCCTGACAGAGGCTAGCAATCAGCCCCAGCATTTT; CDR3 protein: CASSLTEASNQPQHF; J gene: TRBJ1-5; D gene: NA; V gene: TRBV7-8; clone size: NA
CDR3 DNA: TGTGCCTGGGGGTACGGGGCTGGGGCCAACGTCCTGACTTTC; CDR3 protein: CAWGYGAGANVLTF; J gene: TRBJ2-6; D gene: NA; V gene: TRBV30; clone size: NA
CDR3 DNA: TGTGCCAGCAGTTACCACGGGAGGGCCGACACAGATACGCAGTATTTT; CDR3 protein: CASSYHGRADTDTQYF; J gene: TRBJ2-3; D gene: TRBD2; V gene: TRBV6-5; clone size: NA
CDR3 DNA: TGCGCCAGCAGCTCGGACAGACCCACTGAAGCTTTCTTT; CDR3 protein: CASSSDRPTEAFF; J gene: TRBJ1-1; D gene: NA; V gene: TRBV5-1; clone size: NA
CDR3 DNA: TGCGCCAGCAGCCAAATATTAGCGGGACTCACAGATACGCAGTATTTT; CDR3 protein: CASSQILAGLTDTQYF; J gene: TRBJ2-3; D gene: TRBD2; V gene: TRBV4-1; clone size: NA